The entry below gives a single T cell receptor beta chain sequence along with its context. The target antigen is unknown. Primers for the PCR totalled 60 Vbeta and 13 Jbeta. The protocol was immunoSEQ multiplex PCR, while the TCRdb copy is restricted to in-frame clones and leaves out a portion. This sample carries approximately 180,000 clones, around 75% of them seen once, and the ten largest clones take over 2.5%. This CDR3 is 15 amino acids long. CDR1 LNHNV and CDR2 YYDKDF come from the germline V gene (reference sequence). Trimming took 0 bases from V and 8 from J; bases not matched to a gene: 6. The data were obtained in a study of cytomegalovirus exposure and HLA in healthy donors. Study background: Earlier, some 200 million T cells were analyzed, and fewer than 120 million unique TCR beta sequences were found among them.

General study findings and limits: Analyses of presence and absence presupposed an approximately uniform sequencing depth across donors. HLA alleles showed associations with around 15,000 TCR beta sequences in a later analysis, at a 0.05 false discovery rate. Productive status was seen about 87% or about 30% of the time for most TCR beta V segments in an earlier analysis.

The sample comprised PBMCs. This clonotype was obtained from a male donor in good health and CMV-seronegative. The V gene is TRBV15, the J gene TRBJ2-1, with 8 positions matching TRBD2. The CDR3 is CATSRDPGGADEQFF. As DNA, the CDR3 is TGTGCCACCAGCAGAGACCCGGGGGGGGCAGATGAGCAGTTCTTC.